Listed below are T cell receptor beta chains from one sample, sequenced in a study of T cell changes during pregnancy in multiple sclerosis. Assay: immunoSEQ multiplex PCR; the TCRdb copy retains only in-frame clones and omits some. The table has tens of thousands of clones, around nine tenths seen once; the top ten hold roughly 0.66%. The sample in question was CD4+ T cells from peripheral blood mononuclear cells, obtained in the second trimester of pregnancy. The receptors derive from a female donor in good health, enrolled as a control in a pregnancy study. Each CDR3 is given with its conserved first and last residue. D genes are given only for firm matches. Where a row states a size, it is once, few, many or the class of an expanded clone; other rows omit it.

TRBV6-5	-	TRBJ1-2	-	TGTGCCAGCAGCCGGAGAGAAGGGAGCTATGGCTACACCTTC	CASSRREGSYGYTF
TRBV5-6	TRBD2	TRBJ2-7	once	TGTGCCAGCGGACCGGGACTAGCTCACGAGCAGTACTTC	CASGPGLAHEQYF
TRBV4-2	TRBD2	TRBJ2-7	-	TGTGCCAGCAGCCAAGGAGGACTAGCGGGGTCCTACGAGCAGTACTTC	CASSQGGLAGSYEQYF
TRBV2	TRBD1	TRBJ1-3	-	TGTGCCAGCACCCCCGACAGGGGGCTTTATGGAAACACCATATATTTT	CASTPDRGLYGNTIYF
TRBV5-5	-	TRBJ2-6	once	TGTGCCAGCAGTTCCTTTTCGTCTGGGGCCAACGTCCTGACTTTC	CASSSFSSGANVLTF
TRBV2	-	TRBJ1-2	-	TGTGCCAGCTCTTTTGAGGAGTATGGCTACACCTTC	CASSFEEYGYTF
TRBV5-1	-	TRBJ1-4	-	TGCGCCAGCAGCTTGGGGCAGGGATATGAAAAACTGTTTTTT	CASSLGQGYEKLFF
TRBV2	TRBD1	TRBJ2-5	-	TGTGCCAGCAGTGAACCTAGACAGGGGAAGACCCAGTACTTC	CASSEPRQGKTQYF
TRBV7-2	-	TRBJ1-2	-	TGTGCCAGCAGCTTAGCCACAGGCCGAGTTAACTATGGCTACACCTTC	CASSLATGRVNYGYTF
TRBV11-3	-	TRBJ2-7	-	TGTGCCAGCAGCTTCATATCAGGGCGCGGTACCTACGAGCAGTACTTC	CASSFISGRGTYEQYF
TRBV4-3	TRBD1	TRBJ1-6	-	TGCGCCAGCAGCCCTAGACAGGGAATTTATTCACCCCTCCACTTT	CASSPRQGIYSPLHF
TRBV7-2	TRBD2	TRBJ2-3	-	TGTGCCAGCAGCTTCATGTGGACTAGCGGCACAGATACGCAGTATTTT	CASSFMWTSGTDTQYF
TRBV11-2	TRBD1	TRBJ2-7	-	TGTGCCAGCAGCTTAGCGGGACAGAGCTCCTACGAGCAGTACTTC	CASSLAGQSSYEQYF
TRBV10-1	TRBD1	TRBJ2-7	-	TGCGCCAGCACAAACTCAAGCATACAGGGGGCAATATACGAGCAGTACTTC	CASTNSSIQGAIYEQYF
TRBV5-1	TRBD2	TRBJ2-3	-	TGCGCCAGCAGCGCGGGGGTAGCGGGGGTCACGAGGGATACGCAGTATTTT	CASSAGVAGVTRDTQYF
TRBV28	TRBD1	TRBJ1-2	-	TGTGCCAGCATACAGGGGGCGTGGGGCTACACCTTC	CASIQGAWGYTF
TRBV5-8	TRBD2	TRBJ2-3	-	TGTGCCAGCAGCCGACTAGCGGGGGGGCGGACAGATACGCAGTATTTT	CASSRLAGGRTDTQYF
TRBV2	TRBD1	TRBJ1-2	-	TGTGCCAGCAGTAACAGGGGACGCTATGGCTACACCTTC	CASSNRGRYGYTF
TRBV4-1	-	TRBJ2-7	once	TGCGCCAGCAGCCTTCAACAGGGCTACGAGCAGTACTTC	CASSLQQGYEQYF
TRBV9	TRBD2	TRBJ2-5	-	TGTGCCAGCAGCATGACTAGCGGGGGGTACCAAGAGACCCAGTACTTC	CASSMTSGGYQETQYF
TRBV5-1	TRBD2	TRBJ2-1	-	TGCGCCAGCAGCTACGGGGGGGCCGGAGAGCAGTTCTTC	CASSYGGAGEQFF
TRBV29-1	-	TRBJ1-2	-	TGCAGCGTTGGACTGGGACTCTTTGGCTACACCTTC	CSVGLGLFGYTF
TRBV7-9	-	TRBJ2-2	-	TGTGCCAGCAGCTTAGCCCAGGGTACGAACACCGGGGAGCTGTTTTTT	CASSLAQGTNTGELFF
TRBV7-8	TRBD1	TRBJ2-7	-	TGTGCCAGCAGGCCAAACAGGGGTCGCGTGGCCTACGAGCAGTACTTC	CASRPNRGRVAYEQYF
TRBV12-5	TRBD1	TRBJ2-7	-	TGTGCTAGTGGTCCTTCTCCCCGGGACAGAACAAACGAGCAGTACTTC	CASGPSPRDRTNEQYF
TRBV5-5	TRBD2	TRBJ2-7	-	TGTGCCAGCAGCTTTAGCGGGGGGGGTCCCTACGAGCAGTACTTC	CASSFSGGGPYEQYF
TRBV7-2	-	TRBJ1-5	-	TGTGCCAGCAGCTCTCAGGGTAGGCAGCCCCAGCATTTT	CASSSQGRQPQHF
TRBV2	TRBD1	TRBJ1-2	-	TGTGCCAGCAGTCGACAGGGTCCGGAGGGCTACACCTTC	CASSRQGPEGYTF
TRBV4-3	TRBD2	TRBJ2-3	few	TGCGCCAGCAGTCGCGGGACTAGCGGGGCCACAGATACGCAGTATTTT	CASSRGTSGATDTQYF
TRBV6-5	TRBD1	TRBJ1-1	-	TGTGCCAGCAGTTACTCGACAGGGGCACGCAACACTGAAGCTTTCTTT	CASSYSTGARNTEAFF
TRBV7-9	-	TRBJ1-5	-	TGTGCCAGCAGCTTTACAACTGGCGGGCCGATCAATCAGCCCCAGCATTTT	CASSFTTGGPINQPQHF
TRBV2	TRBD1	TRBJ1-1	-	TGTGCCAGCAGTGATTTTAGGACAGGGTTGAACACTGAAGCTTTCTTT	CASSDFRTGLNTEAFF
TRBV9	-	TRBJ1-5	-	TGTGCCAGCCCGGCGGGGGCCGGTCAGCCCCAGCATTTT	CASPAGAGQPQHF
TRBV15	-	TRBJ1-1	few	TGTGCCACCAGCAGAGATCCCCACTCAACAGGGTATCACACTGAAGCTTTCTTT	CATSRDPHSTGYHTEAFF
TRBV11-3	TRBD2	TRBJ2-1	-	TGTGCCAGCAGCTTAGGGCGGGGGGGCTACAATGAGCAGTTCTTC	CASSLGRGGYNEQFF
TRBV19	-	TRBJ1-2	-	TGTGCCAGTAGCCAGACAGTCTCTGAACTTGGCTACACCTTC	CASSQTVSELGYTF
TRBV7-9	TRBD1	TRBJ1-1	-	TGTGCCAGCAGCTGGACAGGGGCGAAGACTGAAGCTTTCTTT	CASSWTGAKTEAFF
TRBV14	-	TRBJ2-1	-	TGTGCCAGCAGCCCAGCCCGGGACTCCAGGACATACAATGAGCAGTTCTTC	CASSPARDSRTYNEQFF
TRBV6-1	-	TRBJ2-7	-	TGTGCCAGCAGGCCGTCCCTACAGGACGAGCAGTACTTC	CASRPSLQDEQYF
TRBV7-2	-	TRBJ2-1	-	TGTGCCAGCAGCTTAAGGGGGGGCGGGCTGTACAATGAGCAGTTCTTC	CASSLRGGGLYNEQFF
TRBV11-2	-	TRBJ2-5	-	TGTGCCAGCAGCCCGGGCCGGGGAAAAGAGACCCAGTACTTC	CASSPGRGKETQYF
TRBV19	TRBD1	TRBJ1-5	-	TGTGCCAGTAGTGTGGGACAGAATAGCAATCAGCCCCAGCATTTT	CASSVGQNSNQPQHF
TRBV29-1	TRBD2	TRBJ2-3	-	TGCAGCGTTGCTGAGCGGGGGGTTGGGACAGATACGCAGTATTTT	CSVAERGVGTDTQYF
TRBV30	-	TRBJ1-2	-	TGTGCCTGGAGCGAAGGACAGAACTATGGCTACACCTTC	CAWSEGQNYGYTF
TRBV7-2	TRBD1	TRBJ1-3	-	TGTGCCAGCAGCTTGGACAGGGGTGGAGGAAACACCATATATTTT	CASSLDRGGGNTIYF
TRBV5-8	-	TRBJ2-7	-	TGTGCCAGCAGCTTGGTAGGGGGCGAGCAGTACTTC	CASSLVGGEQYF
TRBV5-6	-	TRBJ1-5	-	TGTGCCAGCAGTCCGGCGGGAGGCAGGCAGCCCCAGCATTTT	CASSPAGGRQPQHF
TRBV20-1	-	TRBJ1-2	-	TGCAGTGCTAACGGCGGGGAAGGCTACACCTTC	CSANGGEGYTF
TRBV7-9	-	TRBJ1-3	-	TGTGCCAGCAGCTTAGTACAGGGAGAGAACACCATATATTTT	CASSLVQGENTIYF
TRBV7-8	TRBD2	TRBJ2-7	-	TGTGCCAGCAGCCCACCGGGGCCCCGCGGGGGTACCTACGAGCAGTACTTC	CASSPPGPRGGTYEQYF
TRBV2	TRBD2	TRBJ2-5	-	TGTGCCAGCAGGAGCGGGGGAGTCAAAGAGACCCAGTACTTC	CASRSGGVKETQYF
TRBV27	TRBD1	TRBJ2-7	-	TGTGCCAGCAGTTTAAGTTATAAAGGACAGGGGGCGCGGGAGCAGTACTTC	CASSLSYKGQGAREQYF
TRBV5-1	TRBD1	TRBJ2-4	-	TGCGCCAGCAGCTTGGGCGGACAGGTGGGATTTCAAGCCAAAAACATTCAGTACTTC	CASSLGGQVGFQAKNIQYF
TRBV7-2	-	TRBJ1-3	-	TGTGCCAGCAGCGTTAGCGGGGGGCTTGGAAACACCATATATTTT	CASSVSGGLGNTIYF